This TCR beta chain was identified during a study of tumor-infiltrating lymphocytes in primary liver carcinoma. At the level of the study: The neoplasms were of stage T1-T3 N0M0, with dimensions of about 4.2 to 10 cm across.

TCR beta cDNA was prepared out of roughly 500 ng total RNA by means of a constant-region primer. The TCR beta library was amplified through three nested multiplex PCR rounds in a modified ARM-PCR procedure. The first two PCR rounds used TRBV1-TRBV30 primers with a Cbeta primer, approximately 9 cycles each. One entry per CDR3 protein, called by TCRdb with MiXCR from the multiplex PCR reads. The sample has about 180,000 distinct CDR3 sequences, 60% seen once. This clonotype showed up just a few times. The V gene end was trimmed by 6 bases and the J gene end by 5 bases; junction bases not matched to a gene: 17. CDR1 SGHVS and CDR2 FQNEAQ come from the germline V gene. This CDR3 has 18 amino acids. Unsorted whole blood served as the source of blood RNA, and germline DNA was extracted as well.

The specimen sequenced was peripheral blood. The clonotype was recovered from a man aged 40-55 years with primary liver carcinoma and hepatitis B virus infection. The chain is built from TRBV7-8 and TRBJ2-2; 8 bases align to TRBD2. CDR3 residues: CASSPPVGTGGDTGELFF. CDR3 DNA sequence: TGTGCCAGCAGTCCCCCGGTCGGAACGGGAGGGGATACCGGGGAGCTGTTTTTT. The full variable domain, completed using reference TRBV7-8 and TRBJ2-2, is GAGVSQSPRYKVAKRGQDVALRCDPISGHVSLFWYQQALGQGPEFLTYFQNEAQLDKSGLPSDRFFAERPEGSVSTLKIQRTQQEDSAVYLCASSPPVGTGGDTGELFFGEGSRLTVL.